The rows below give T cell receptor beta chains drawn from one sample of a study of blood T cell repertoires in COVID-19. Some clones are missing from TCRdb's copy, which holds only in-frame ones; the method was immunoSEQ multiplex PCR. The table lists 90,000 to 100,000 clones, about 79% of them singletons. The material sequenced was peripheral blood. The receptors stem from a man aged 55-75 years with acute or convalescent COVID-19. Each CDR3 is given with its conserved first and last residue. Each record gives: V gene, clone size, J gene, D gene, CDR3 protein, CDR3 DNA. A D gene is named only where the DNA matches it firmly. Expanded clones get a size class; other rows say once, few or many, or leave the size out.

TRBV9	-	TRBJ1-3	TRBD1	CASSRDPGQGQSPIYF	TGTGCCAGCAGCAGAGATCCGGGACAGGGGCAATCGCCCATATATTTT
TRBV5-1	-	TRBJ1-1	TRBD1	CASSPRRTGPTEAFF	TGCGCCAGCAGCCCGAGAAGGACAGGGCCCACTGAAGCTTTCTTT
TRBV6-5	-	TRBJ2-2	-	CASSANGGAAGELFF	TGTGCCAGCAGCGCCAATGGGGGGGCGGCCGGGGAGCTGTTTTTT
TRBV19	-	TRBJ1-1	-	CASSTYLGTEAFF	TGTGCCAGTAGTACATACCTAGGCACTGAAGCTTTCTTT
TRBV27	-	TRBJ1-2	-	CASSLYDRGLGGGYTF	TGTGCCAGCAGTTTATACGACCGGGGACTGGGAGGTGGCTACACCTTC
TRBV5-1	-	TRBJ2-2	TRBD1	CASIAQGVPRNTGELFF	TGCGCCAGCATCGCCCAGGGGGTACCACGGAACACCGGGGAGCTGTTTTTT
TRBV5-1	-	TRBJ2-7	TRBD1	CASSPGTGTAYLEQYF	TGCGCCAGCAGCCCGGGGACAGGGACGGCCTATTTGGAGCAGTACTTC
TRBV28	-	TRBJ1-3	-	CASRRTANSGNTIYF	TGTGCCAGCCGCCGGACAGCTAACTCTGGAAACACCATATATTTT
TRBV30	once	TRBJ1-5	-	CAWSPYSNQPQHF	TGTGCCTGGAGTCCCTATAGCAATCAGCCCCAGCATTTT
TRBV10-3	-	TRBJ1-5	TRBD1	CAISSTGYSNQPQHF	TGTGCCATCAGTTCGACAGGGTATAGCAATCAGCCCCAGCATTTT
TRBV5-1	once	TRBJ2-2	TRBD2	CASSLVAGANTGELFF	TGCGCCAGCAGCTTGGTAGCGGGGGCGAACACCGGGGAGCTGTTTTTT
TRBV19	-	TRBJ2-1	TRBD1	CASSRDRGSYNEQFF	TGTGCCAGTAGTAGAGACAGGGGCTCCTACAATGAGCAGTTCTTC
TRBV18	-	TRBJ1-2	-	CASSPVGRGPPNYGYTF	TGTGCCAGCTCCCCGGTTGGTCGCGGGCCTCCTAACTATGGCTACACCTTC
TRBV3-1/TRBV3-2	once	TRBJ1-6	-	CASSQRFDRRSPLHF	TGTGCCAGCAGCCAACGATTCGACAGACGCTCACCCCTCCACTTT
TRBV5-1	-	TRBJ1-1	-	CASSLALGADTEAFF	TGCGCCAGCAGCTTGGCCTTGGGGGCGGACACTGAAGCTTTCTTT
TRBV6-5	-	TRBJ1-2	-	CASSFGREGYTF	TGTGCCAGCAGTTTCGGACGGGAGGGCTACACCTTC
TRBV21-1	-	TRBJ2-5	-	CASSKIARGLGETQYF	TGTGCCAGCAGCAAAATTGCCAGGGGCCTCGGGGAGACCCAGTACTTC
TRBV7-9	few	TRBJ2-5	-	CASSLSVETQYF	TGTGCCAGCAGCTTATCTGTTGAGACCCAGTACTTC
TRBV28	-	TRBJ1-2	-	CASILRAGARGYTF	TGTGCCAGCATCCTTCGGGCGGGGGCGCGTGGCTACACCTTC
TRBV19	-	TRBJ2-7	TRBD1	CASSPNPTGGYEQYF	TGTGCCAGTAGTCCCAACCCTACAGGGGGTTACGAGCAGTACTTC
TRBV12-1	-	TRBJ1-2	-	CASSVYRENNYGYTF	TGTGCCAGCAGCGTCTACAGGGAAAATAACTATGGCTACACCTTC
TRBV11-2	-	TRBJ1-1	TRBD1	CASSPSTGGGTEAFF	TGTGCCAGCAGCCCATCGACAGGGGGTGGTACTGAAGCTTTCTTT
TRBV18	once	TRBJ2-6	-	CASSLDRSGANVLTF	TGTGCCAGCTCACTGGACAGATCTGGGGCCAACGTCCTGACTTTC
TRBV2	once	TRBJ1-5	-	CASREYNQPQHF	TGTGCCAGCAGGGAGTACAATCAGCCCCAGCATTTT
TRBV27	-	TRBJ1-6	TRBD1	CASSRRQGDSPLHF	TGTGCCAGCAGTAGGCGACAGGGAGATTCACCCCTCCACTTT
TRBV3-1/TRBV3-2	-	TRBJ2-1	TRBD2	CASSRLASYNEQFF	TGTGCCAGCAGCCGACTAGCGTCCTACAATGAGCAGTTCTTC
TRBV5-1	-	TRBJ1-1	-	CASSLAMTGASEAFF	TGCGCCAGCAGCTTGGCAATGACAGGTGCATCCGAAGCTTTCTTT
TRBV28	-	TRBJ2-3	TRBD2	CASSPLAGSTDTQYF	TGTGCCAGCAGTCCCCTAGCGGGGAGTACAGATACGCAGTATTTT
TRBV19	-	TRBJ2-7	-	CASSIDVGEEGYEQYF	TGTGCCAGTAGTATAGATGTGGGGGAGGAGGGCTACGAGCAGTACTTC
TRBV18	-	TRBJ2-3	TRBD2	CASSPASGASTDTQYF	TGTGCCAGCTCACCAGCAAGCGGGGCCAGCACAGATACGCAGTATTTT
TRBV4-1	-	TRBJ1-6	-	CASSQDQAVEKSPLHF	TGCGCCAGCAGCCAAGATCAAGCGGTAGAAAAATCACCCCTCCACTTT
TRBV6-1	once	TRBJ1-5	-	CASSESGGNQPQHF	TGTGCCAGCAGTGAATCGGGGGGCAATCAGCCCCAGCATTTT
TRBV5-1	-	TRBJ2-7	-	CASRDRQSYEQYF	TGCGCCAGCAGGGACAGACAATCCTACGAGCAGTACTTC
TRBV3-1/TRBV3-2	-	TRBJ1-6	TRBD1	CASRQGADNSPLHF	TGTGCCAGCAGACAGGGGGCGGATAATTCACCCCTCCACTTT
TRBV19	-	TRBJ1-2	TRBD1	CASNLQGANYGYTF	TGTGCCAGTAACCTACAGGGGGCAAACTATGGCTACACCTTC
TRBV19	-	TRBJ1-4	TRBD1	CASSLTQGDAEKLFF	TGTGCCAGTAGTCTTACACAGGGGGATGCTGAAAAACTGTTTTTT
TRBV18	once	TRBJ2-3	-	CASSSGQPDTQYF	TGTGCCAGCTCATCCGGACAGCCAGATACGCAGTATTTT
TRBV12-3/TRBV12-4	-	TRBJ1-2	-	CASRADYGYTF	TGTGCCAGCAGGGCTGACTATGGCTACACCTTC
TRBV7-8	-	TRBJ2-4	TRBD2	CASSLGELAGGINIQYF	TGTGCCAGCAGCTTAGGCGAACTAGCGGGGGGTATAAACATTCAGTACTTC
TRBV4-3	-	TRBJ1-4	-	CASSHLLGTNLEDATNEKLFF	TGCGCCAGCAGCCATCTCCTCGGGACAAACCTCGAGGATGCAACTAATGAAAAACTGTTTTTT
TRBV18	-	TRBJ2-7	-	CASSQGGYEQYF	TGTGCCAGCTCACAGGGAGGCTACGAGCAGTACTTC
TRBV6-5	-	TRBJ1-1	-	CASSYPGGTEAFF	TGTGCCAGCAGTTACCCGGGGGGGACTGAAGCTTTCTTT
TRBV19	-	TRBJ2-5	TRBD2	CASSILGLAAETQYF	TGTGCCAGTAGCATCCTAGGACTAGCAGCAGAGACCCAGTACTTC
TRBV3-1/TRBV3-2	-	TRBJ1-2	-	CASSAPTRAGYTF	TGTGCCAGCAGCGCCCCTACGAGGGCTGGCTACACCTTC
TRBV2	-	TRBJ1-6	TRBD1	CASSEAIGQGASPLHF	TGTGCCAGCAGTGAAGCCATCGGCCAGGGGGCCTCACCCCTCCACTTT
TRBV5-5	-	TRBJ1-2	TRBD1	CASSPTGEANYGYTF	TGTGCCAGCAGCCCCACAGGGGAGGCTAACTATGGCTACACCTTC
TRBV7-9	-	TRBJ1-1	TRBD1	CASSPRGTGGSGTEAFF	TGTGCCAGCAGCCCCCGCGGGACAGGGGGCTCGGGCACTGAAGCTTTCTTT
TRBV14	-	TRBJ1-1	-	CASSQVGRQIEAFF	TGTGCCAGCAGCCAAGTGGGGCGACAGATTGAAGCTTTCTTT
TRBV11-2	-	TRBJ1-1	-	CASSFGWPYTEAFF	TGTGCCAGCAGCTTCGGGTGGCCTTACACTGAAGCTTTCTTT
TRBV10-3	-	TRBJ2-7	-	CAISGRGGLYEQYF	TGTGCCATCAGTGGGAGGGGGGGCCTGTACGAGCAGTACTTC
TRBV18	-	TRBJ1-2	-	CASSFGKDTYGYTF	TGTGCCAGCTCCTTCGGAAAGGACACCTATGGCTACACCTTC
TRBV14	-	TRBJ1-2	-	CASSQDLIGGDYGYTF	TGTGCCAGCAGCCAAGATTTAATAGGCGGTGACTATGGCTACACCTTC
TRBV7-9	-	TRBJ1-4	TRBD1	CASSFSGQVNEKLFF	TGTGCCAGCAGCTTTTCGGGACAGGTGAATGAAAAACTGTTTTTT
TRBV9	-	TRBJ1-2	TRBD1	CASSPRTGVGNYGYTF	TGTGCCAGCAGCCCCCGGACAGGAGTGGGGAACTATGGCTACACCTTC